This T cell receptor (beta chain) was captured by sequencing in a study of CD8 T cells in Susac syndrome. Study outcomes and limitations: The total CD8+ repertoires contained 15 to 20 Susac-specific public clones, and the CD8+ TEMRA repertoires contained four to six.

With regard to this clonotype: Its antigen remains unidentified.

RNA was extracted with the RNeasy kit, and a quantity of about 0.45 to 1 ug was reverse transcribed using random hexamers. TCRdb re-called the immunoSEQ multiplex PCR reads with MiXCR, one entry per CDR3 protein. The data show 120,000 or so distinct CDR3 sequences, with about 93% seen just once and about 0.27% held by the top ten. This TCR came from a human donor with Susac syndrome. The sample was CD8+ T cells from PBMCs.

CDR3 loop: CASSQGESNEKLFF. The CDR3 nucleotides are TGTGCCAGCAGCCAAGGGGAGTCTAATGAAAAACTGTTTTTT. The chain combines TRBV14 with TRBJ1-4; D uncertain. The CDR3 runs to 14 residues. Germline values: CDR1 SGHDN, CDR2 FVKESK. V shed 1 base and J shed 3 bases, with 6 bases lying between them.